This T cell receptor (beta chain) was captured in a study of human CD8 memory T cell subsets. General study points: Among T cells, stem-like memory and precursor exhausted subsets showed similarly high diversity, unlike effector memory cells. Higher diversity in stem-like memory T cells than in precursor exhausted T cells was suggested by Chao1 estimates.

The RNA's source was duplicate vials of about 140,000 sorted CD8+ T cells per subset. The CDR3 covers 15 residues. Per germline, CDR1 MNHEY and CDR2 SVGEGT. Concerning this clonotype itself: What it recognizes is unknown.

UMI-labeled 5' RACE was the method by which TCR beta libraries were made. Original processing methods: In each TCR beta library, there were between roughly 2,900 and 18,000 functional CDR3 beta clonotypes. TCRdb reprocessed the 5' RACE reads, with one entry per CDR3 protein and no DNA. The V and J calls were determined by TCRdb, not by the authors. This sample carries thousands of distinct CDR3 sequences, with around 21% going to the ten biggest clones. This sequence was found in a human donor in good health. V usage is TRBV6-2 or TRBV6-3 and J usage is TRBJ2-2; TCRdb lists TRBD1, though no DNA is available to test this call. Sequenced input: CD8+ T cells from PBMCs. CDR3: CASSYQDSYTGELFF.